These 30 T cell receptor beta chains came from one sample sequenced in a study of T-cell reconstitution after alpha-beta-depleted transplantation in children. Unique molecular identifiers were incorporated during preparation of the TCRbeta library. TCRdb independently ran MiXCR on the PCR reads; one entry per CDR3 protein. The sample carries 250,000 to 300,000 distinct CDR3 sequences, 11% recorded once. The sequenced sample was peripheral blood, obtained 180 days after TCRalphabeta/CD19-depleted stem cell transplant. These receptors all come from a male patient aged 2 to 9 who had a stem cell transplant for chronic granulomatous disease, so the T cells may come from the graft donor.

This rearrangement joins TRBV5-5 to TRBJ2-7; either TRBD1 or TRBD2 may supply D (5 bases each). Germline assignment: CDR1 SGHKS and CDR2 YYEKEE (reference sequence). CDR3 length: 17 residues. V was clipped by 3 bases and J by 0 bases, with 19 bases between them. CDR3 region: CASSWGSHPKSSYEQYF. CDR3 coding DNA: TGTGCCAGCAGCTGGGGGTCACACCCAAAGAGCTCCTACGAGCAGTACTTC.

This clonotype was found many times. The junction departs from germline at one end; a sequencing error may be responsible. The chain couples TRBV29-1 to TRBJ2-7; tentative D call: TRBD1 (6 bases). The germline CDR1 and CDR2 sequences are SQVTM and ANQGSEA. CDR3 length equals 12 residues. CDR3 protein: CSVQDRSWEQYF. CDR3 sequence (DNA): TGCAGCGTTCAAGACAGGTCCTGGGAGCAGTACTTC.

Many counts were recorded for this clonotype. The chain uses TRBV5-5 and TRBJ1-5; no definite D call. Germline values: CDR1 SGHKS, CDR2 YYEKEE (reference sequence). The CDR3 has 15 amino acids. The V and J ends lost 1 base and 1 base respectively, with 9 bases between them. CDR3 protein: CASSLFVTSNQPQHF. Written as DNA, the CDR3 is TGTGCCAGCAGCTTGTTCGTCACCAGCAATCAGCCCCAGCATTTT.

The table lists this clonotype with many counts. The CDR3 loop is CASRQLAGVIADTQYF. The CDR3 region has the DNA TGTGCCAGCAGGCAACTAGCGGGAGTGATCGCAGATACGCAGTATTTT. The rearrangement joins TRBV6-1 to TRBJ2-3; TRBD2 aligns across 11 bases. CDR3 length: 16 residues. The germline V gene encodes CDR1 MNHNS and CDR2 SASEGT. The V gene end was trimmed by 6 bases and the J gene end by 4 bases; junction bases not matched to a gene: 9.

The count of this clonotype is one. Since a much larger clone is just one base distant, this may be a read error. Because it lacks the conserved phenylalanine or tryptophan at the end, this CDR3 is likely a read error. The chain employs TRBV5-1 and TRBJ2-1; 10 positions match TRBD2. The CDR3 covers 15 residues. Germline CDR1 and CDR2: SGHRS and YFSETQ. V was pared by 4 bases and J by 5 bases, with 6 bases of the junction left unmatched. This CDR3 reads CASSPGLAWDNEQFL. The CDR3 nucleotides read TGCGCCAGCAGCCCGGGACTAGCGTGGGACAATGAGCAGTTCTTG.

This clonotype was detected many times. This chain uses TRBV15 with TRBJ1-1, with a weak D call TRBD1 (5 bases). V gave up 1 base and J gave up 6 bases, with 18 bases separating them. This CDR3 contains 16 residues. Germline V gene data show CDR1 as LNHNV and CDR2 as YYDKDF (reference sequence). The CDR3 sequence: CATSRVSLVRGAEAFF. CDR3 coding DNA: TGTGCCACCAGCAGAGTAAGTTTGGTCAGAGGGGCTGAAGCTTTCTTT.

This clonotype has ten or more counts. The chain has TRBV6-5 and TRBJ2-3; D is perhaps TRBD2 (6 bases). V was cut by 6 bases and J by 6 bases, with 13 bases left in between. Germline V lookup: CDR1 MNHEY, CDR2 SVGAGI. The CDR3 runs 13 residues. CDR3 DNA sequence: TGTGCCAGCAGCTGGGAGGTTGGGGATACGCAGTATTTT. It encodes CASSWEVGDTQYF.

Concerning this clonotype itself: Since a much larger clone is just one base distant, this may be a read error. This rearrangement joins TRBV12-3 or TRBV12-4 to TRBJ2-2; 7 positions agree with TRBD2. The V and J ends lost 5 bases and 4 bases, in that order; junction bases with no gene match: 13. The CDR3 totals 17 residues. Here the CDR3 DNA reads TGTGCCAGCAGTCGACCGGGACTAACTTTGTCCACCGGGGAGCTGTTTTTT. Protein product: CASSRPGLTLSTGELFF.

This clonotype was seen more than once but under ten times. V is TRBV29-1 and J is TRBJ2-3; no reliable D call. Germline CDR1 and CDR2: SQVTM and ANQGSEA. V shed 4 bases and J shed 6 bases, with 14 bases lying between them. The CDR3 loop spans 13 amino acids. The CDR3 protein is CSVVRGYSDTQYF. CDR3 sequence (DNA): TGCAGCGTTGTTCGCGGTTATTCGGATACGCAGTATTTT.

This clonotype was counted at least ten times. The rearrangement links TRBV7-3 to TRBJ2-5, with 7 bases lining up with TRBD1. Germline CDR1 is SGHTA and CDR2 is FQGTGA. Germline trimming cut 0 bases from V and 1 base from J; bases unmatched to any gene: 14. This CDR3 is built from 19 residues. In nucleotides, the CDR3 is TGTGCCAGCAGCTTAACGGCGACCCGTGGGACAGCCAGCCAAGAGACCCAGTACTTC. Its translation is CASSLTATRGTASQETQYF.

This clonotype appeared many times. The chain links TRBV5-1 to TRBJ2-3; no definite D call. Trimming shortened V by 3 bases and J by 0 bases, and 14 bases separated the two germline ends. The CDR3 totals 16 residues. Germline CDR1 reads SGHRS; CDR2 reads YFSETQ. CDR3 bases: TGCGCCAGCAGCTCCGGTCGGTCACAGAGCACAGATACGCAGTATTTT. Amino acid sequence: CASSSGRSQSTDTQYF.

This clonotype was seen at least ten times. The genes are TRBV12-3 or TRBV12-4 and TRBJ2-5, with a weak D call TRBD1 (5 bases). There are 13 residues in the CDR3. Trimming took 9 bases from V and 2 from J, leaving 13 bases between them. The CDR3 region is CASQRQTQETQYF. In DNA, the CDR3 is TGTGCCAGTCAGAGACAGACACAAGAGACCCAGTACTTC.

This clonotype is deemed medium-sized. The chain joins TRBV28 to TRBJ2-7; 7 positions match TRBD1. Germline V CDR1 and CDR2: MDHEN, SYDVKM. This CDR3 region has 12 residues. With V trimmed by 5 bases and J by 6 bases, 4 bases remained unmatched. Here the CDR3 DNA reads TGTGCCAGCAGTGAAGACAGGGTCGAGCAGTACTTC. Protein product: CASSEDRVEQYF.

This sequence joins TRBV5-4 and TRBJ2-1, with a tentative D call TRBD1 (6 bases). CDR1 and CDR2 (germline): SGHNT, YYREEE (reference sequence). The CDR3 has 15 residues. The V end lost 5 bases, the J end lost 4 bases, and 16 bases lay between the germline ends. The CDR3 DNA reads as TGTGCCAGCAGTCCCGGGACAATTCTATACAATGAGCAGTTCTTC. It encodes CASSPGTILYNEQFF.

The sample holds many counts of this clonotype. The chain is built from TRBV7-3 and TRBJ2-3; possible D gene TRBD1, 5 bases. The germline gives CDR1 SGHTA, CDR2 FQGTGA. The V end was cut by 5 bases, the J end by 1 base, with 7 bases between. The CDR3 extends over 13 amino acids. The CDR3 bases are TGTGCCAGCAGCCAAGGGGGCACAGATACGCAGTATTTT. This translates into CASSQGGTDTQYF. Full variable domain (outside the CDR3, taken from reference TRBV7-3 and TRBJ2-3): GAGVSQTPSNKVTEKGKYVELRCDPISGHTALYWYRQSLGQGPEFLIYFQGTGAADDSGLPNDRFFAVRPEGSVSTLKIQRTERGDSAVYLCASSQGGTDTQYFGPGTRLTVL.

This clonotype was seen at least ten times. The CDR3 DNA is TGTGCCAGCATCGGATCCTCGTATGGCTACACCTTC. Translating it yields CASIGSSYGYTF. The rearrangement uses TRBV12-3 or TRBV12-4 and TRBJ1-2; no reliable D call. Deletions cut 7 bases from V and 5 bases from J, with 11 bases between. The CDR3 sequence is 12 residues long.

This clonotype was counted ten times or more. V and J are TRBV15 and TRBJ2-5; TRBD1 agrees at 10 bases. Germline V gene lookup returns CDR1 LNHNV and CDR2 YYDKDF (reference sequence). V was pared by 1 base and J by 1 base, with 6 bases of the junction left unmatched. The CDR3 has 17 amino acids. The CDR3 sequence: CATSRVGQGGFQETQYF. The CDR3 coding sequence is TGTGCCACCAGCAGAGTTGGACAGGGGGGGTTCCAAGAGACCCAGTACTTC. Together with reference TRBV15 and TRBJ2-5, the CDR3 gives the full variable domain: DAMVIQNPRYQVTQFGKPVTLSCSQTLNHNVMYWYQQKSSQAPKLLFHYYDKDFNNEADTPDNFQSRRPNTSFCFLDIRSPGLGDTAMYLCATSRVGQGGFQETQYFGPGTRLLVL.

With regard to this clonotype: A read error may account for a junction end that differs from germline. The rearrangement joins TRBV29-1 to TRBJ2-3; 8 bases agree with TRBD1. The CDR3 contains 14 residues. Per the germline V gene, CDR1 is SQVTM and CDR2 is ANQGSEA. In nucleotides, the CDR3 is TGCAGCATCTTTAACAGGGGGTCCACAGCTACGCAGTATTTT. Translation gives CSIFNRGSTATQYF.

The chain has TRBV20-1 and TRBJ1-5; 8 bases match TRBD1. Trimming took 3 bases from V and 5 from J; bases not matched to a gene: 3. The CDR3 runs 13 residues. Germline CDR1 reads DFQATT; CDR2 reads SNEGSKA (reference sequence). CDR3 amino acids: CSASADRDQPQHF. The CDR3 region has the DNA TGCAGTGCTAGTGCGGACAGGGATCAGCCCCAGCATTTT.

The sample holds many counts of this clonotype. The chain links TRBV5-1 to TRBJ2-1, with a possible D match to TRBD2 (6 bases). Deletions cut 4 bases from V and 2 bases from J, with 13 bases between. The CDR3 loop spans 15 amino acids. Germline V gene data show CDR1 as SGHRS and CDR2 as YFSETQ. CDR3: CASSPLGGAYNEQFF. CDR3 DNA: TGCGCCAGCAGCCCCCTCGGGGGAGCCTACAATGAGCAGTTCTTC. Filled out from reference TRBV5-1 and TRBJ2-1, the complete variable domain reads KAGVTQTPRYLIKTRGQQVTLSCSPISGHRSVSWYQQTPGQGLQFLFEYFSETQRNKGNFPGRFSGRQFSNSRSEMNVSTLELGDSALYLCASSPLGGAYNEQFFGPGTRLTVL.

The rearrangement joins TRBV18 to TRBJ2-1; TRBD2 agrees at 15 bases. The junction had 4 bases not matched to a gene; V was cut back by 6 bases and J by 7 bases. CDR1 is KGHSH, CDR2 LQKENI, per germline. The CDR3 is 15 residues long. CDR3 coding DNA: TGTGCCAGCTCCGGACTAGCGGGGGGGACAAATGAGCAGTTCTTC. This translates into CASSGLAGGTNEQFF.

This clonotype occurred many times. This CDR3 is CSAPLAGVQETQYF. The DNA for the CDR3 is TGCAGCGCACCACTAGCGGGAGTTCAAGAGACCCAGTACTTC. This chain connects TRBV29-1 to TRBJ2-5; TRBD2 agrees at 11 bases. The CDR3 contains 14 residues. Trimming took 7 bases from V and 2 from J; bases not matched to a gene: 6. The V gene's germline CDR1 is SQVTM and CDR2 ANQGSEA.

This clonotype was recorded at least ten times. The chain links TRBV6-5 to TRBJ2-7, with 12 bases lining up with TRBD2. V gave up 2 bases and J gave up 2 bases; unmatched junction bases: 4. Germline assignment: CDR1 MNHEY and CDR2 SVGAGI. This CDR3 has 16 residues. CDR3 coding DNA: TGTGCCAGCAGTTACACCACTAGCGGGGGGACCTACGAGCAGTACTTC. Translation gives CASSYTTSGGTYEQYF.

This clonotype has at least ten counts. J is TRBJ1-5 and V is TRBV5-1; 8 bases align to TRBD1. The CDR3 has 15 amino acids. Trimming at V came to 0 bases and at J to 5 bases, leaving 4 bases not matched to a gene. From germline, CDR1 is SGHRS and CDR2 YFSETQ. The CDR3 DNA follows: TGCGCCAGCAGCTTGGCAGGGGGCGAGGATCAGCCCCAGCATTTT. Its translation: CASSLAGGEDQPQHF. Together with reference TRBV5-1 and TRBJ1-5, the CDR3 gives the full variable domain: KAGVTQTPRYLIKTRGQQVTLSCSPISGHRSVSWYQQTPGQGLQFLFEYFSETQRNKGNFPGRFSGRQFSNSRSEMNVSTLELGDSALYLCASSLAGGEDQPQHFGDGTRLSIL.

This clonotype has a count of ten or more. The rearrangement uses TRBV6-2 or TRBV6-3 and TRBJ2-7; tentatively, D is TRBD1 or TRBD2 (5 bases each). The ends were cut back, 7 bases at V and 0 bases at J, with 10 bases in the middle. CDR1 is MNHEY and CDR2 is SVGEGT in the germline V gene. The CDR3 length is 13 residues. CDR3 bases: TGTGCCAGCACTCGGGACGACTCCTACGAGCAGTACTTC. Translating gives CASTRDDSYEQYF.

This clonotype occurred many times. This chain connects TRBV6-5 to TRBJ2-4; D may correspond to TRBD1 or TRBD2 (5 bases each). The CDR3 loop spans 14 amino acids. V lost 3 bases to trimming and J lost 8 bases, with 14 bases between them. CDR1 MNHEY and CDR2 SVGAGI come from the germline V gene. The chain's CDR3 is CASSYLRGEYIQYF. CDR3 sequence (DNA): TGTGCCAGCAGTTATTTGAGGGGAGAATACATTCAGTACTTC.

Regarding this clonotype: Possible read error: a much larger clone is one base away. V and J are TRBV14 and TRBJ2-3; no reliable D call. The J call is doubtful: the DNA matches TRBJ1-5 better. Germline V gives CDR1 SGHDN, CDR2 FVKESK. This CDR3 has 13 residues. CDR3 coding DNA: TGTGCCAGCAGCCAGATTCACACAGATACGCAGCATTTT. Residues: CASSQIHTDTQHF.

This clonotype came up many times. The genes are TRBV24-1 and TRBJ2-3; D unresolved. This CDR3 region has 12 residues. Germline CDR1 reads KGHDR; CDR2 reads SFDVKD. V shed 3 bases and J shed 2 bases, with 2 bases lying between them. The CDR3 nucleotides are TGTGCCACCAGTGATGACACAGATACGCAGTATTTT. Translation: CATSDDTDTQYF.

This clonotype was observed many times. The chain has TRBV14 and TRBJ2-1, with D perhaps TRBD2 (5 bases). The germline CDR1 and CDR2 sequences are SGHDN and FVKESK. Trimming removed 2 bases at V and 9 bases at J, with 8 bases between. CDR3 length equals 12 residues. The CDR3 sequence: CASSQSSIEQFF. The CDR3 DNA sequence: TGTGCCAGCAGCCAATCTAGCATTGAGCAGTTCTTC.

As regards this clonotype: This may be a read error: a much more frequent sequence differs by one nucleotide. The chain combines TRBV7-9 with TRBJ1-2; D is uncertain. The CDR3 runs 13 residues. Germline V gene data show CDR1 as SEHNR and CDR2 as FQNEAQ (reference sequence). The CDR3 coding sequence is TGTGCCAGCAGCTTAGGGGCAGCCTATGGCGACACCTTC. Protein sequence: CASSLGAAYGDTF.